These T cell receptor beta chains were read from a single sample in a study of T cell changes during pregnancy in multiple sclerosis. The protocol was immunoSEQ multiplex PCR, while the TCRdb copy is restricted to in-frame clones and leaves out a portion. Among under 25,000 clones listed, more than 75% were seen once. The sample consisted of CD8+ T cells from peripheral blood mononuclear cells, taken in the first trimester of pregnancy. The receptors stem from a female donor in good health, enrolled as a control in a pregnancy study. The conserved cysteine and the conserved F or W are not part of the CDR3 here. Size values are once, few and many counts, or a class for expanded clones, and some rows have none.

clone_size,v_call,cdr3_length,cdr3_aa
NA,TRBV15,13,ATSSRLAGNYEQY
NA,TRBV6-5,13,ATLLSGGINSPLH
once,TRBV27,12,ASSLVAGIDTQY
NA,TRBV5-1,13,ASSLDRGRSSPLH
NA,TRBV10-1,14,ASSRGLAGGADTQY
NA,TRBV19,11,ASSISLGGPQH
NA,TRBV28,12,ASKRTASNQPQH
NA,TRBV2,13,ASSEPAGAYNEQF
few,TRBV19,12,ASSDGTPLAEQY
NA,TRBV6-5,13,ASSVTGTGGVEQF
NA,TRBV28,11,ASSSQRNYGYT
NA,TRBV7-6,14,ASSLPAESSYNEQF
NA,TRBV6-4,11,ASSDGGSDTQY
NA,TRBV28,12,ASSFWSGGYEQY
NA,TRBV9,13,ASSTSSGTGAEQY
NA,TRBV5-1,13,ASSISTGGVAEAF
NA,TRBV28,13,ASTYAGTSLFEQY
NA,TRBV28,11,ASSLGAEYEQY
NA,TRBV5-6,15,ASSLGLAGGPLETQY
many,TRBV29-1,10,SAKTGATEAF
NA,TRBV19,15,ASTPGLAGGPGYEQY
NA,TRBV5-4,15,ASSVTSGGLAKNIQY
NA,TRBV6-1,13,ASSVETSGSYEQY
NA,TRBV27,13,ASSLSGGLITEAF
NA,TRBV6-4,11,ASSGGEPDTQY
NA,TRBV19,11,ASTRTIDGEAF
NA,TRBV7-2,16,ASSLGQGTELWNSPLH
NA,TRBV11-2,12,ASSRSGGPDEQY
NA,TRBV2,14,ASRSGTSGHSYEQY
NA,TRBV18,12,ASSPREVDEKLF
NA,TRBV27,15,ASSKLSREGPEDTQY
NA,TRBV11-1,15,ASSFYWATLAKNIQY
NA,TRBV7-9,12,ASSLSGTGVGYT
NA,TRBV2,15,ASSAPGQGKTNEKLF
NA,TRBV5-4,13,ASSLPGLAAYEQY
once,TRBV4-1,13,ASSQIRGGDQPQH
NA,TRBV15,12,ATSRGDTPYEQY
NA,TRBV25-1,14,ASSEFMGQDNYGYT
NA,TRBV4-1,11,ASSPGTPGELF
NA,TRBV30,13,AWSPGGVTHQPQH
NA,TRBV7-9,10,ASRALEETQY